The 18 T cell receptor beta chains below all came from one sample that was sequenced in a study of technical replicates of blood from a handful of donors. Generated by immunoSEQ multiplex PCR, the TCRdb table keeps only in-frame clones and is missing some. The sample lists 80,000 or so clones, over 95% occurring once. Input material: T cells isolated from PBMCs. The source of these receptors is a human donor in good health.

The CDR3 is CASEMDRDADTQYF. DNA of the CDR3: TGTGCCAGCGAGATGGACAGAGACGCAGATACGCAGTATTTT. The rearrangement uses TRBV7-9 and TRBJ2-3; a weak D match, TRBD1 (6 bases). Germline lookup yields CDR1 SEHNR and CDR2 FQNEAQ (reference sequence). The V gene lost 8 bases and the J gene lost 4 bases, with 16 bases spanning the gap. The CDR3 is 14 residues long.

The genes are TRBV2 and TRBJ2-1; 10 positions match TRBD2. With 6 bases clipped from V and 4 bases from J, the junction kept 0 bases outside the gene matches. This CDR3 region has 13 residues. Germline V CDR1 and CDR2: SNHLY, FYNNEI. The CDR3 spells CASRAGGYNEQFF. CDR3 bases: TGTGCCAGCAGAGCGGGAGGGTACAATGAGCAGTTCTTC.

The rearrangement uses TRBV5-1 and TRBJ2-3; 8 bases agree with TRBD1. Looked up from germline, CDR1 is SGHRS and CDR2 is YFSETQ. This CDR3 is built from 14 residues. Trimming took 1 base from V and 5 from J; bases not matched to a gene: 3. CDR3: CASSLPGGGDTQYF. The CDR3 DNA reads as TGCGCCAGCAGCTTGCCAGGGGGCGGAGATACGCAGTATTTT.

This clone was seen just once. The genes are TRBV19 and TRBJ2-7; 7 bases fit TRBD1. Germline CDR1 LNHDA, CDR2 SQIVND (reference sequence). The V segment lost 2 bases and the J segment 1 base; nucleotides outside the gene matches: 2. The CDR3 has 14 residues. The CDR3 protein is CASSITGESYEQYF. The CDR3 DNA is TGTGCCAGTAGTATAACAGGGGAATCCTACGAGCAGTACTTC.

V usage is TRBV6-5 and J usage is TRBJ2-5; weak D call: TRBD2 (5 bases). This CDR3 has 13 amino acids. With 5 bases removed from V and 1 base from J, the gap between germline ends came to 8 bases. CDR1 MNHEY and CDR2 SVGAGI come from the germline V gene. CDR3 loop: CASSRELQETQYF. In DNA form, the CDR3 reads TGTGCCAGCAGTAGGGAGCTCCAAGAGACCCAGTACTTC.

The chain carries TRBV18 and TRBJ1-1, with TRBD1 matching 7 bases. This CDR3 has 19 amino acids. Per the germline V gene, CDR1 is KGHSH and CDR2 is LQKENI. J lost 3 bases, V lost 3 bases, and 19 bases had no gene match. This chain's CDR3 is CASSPLKYELGGVHTEAFF. CDR3 sequence (DNA): TGTGCCAGCTCACCCCTAAAGTATGAGTTAGGGGGCGTGCACACTGAAGCTTTCTTT.

The rearrangement uses TRBV25-1 and TRBJ2-7; TRBD2 matches at 8 bases. The CDR3 sequence is 17 residues long. Germline assignment: CDR1 MGHDK and CDR2 SYGVNS. The V gene end was trimmed by 1 base and the J gene end by 2 bases; junction bases not matched to a gene: 10. The CDR3 DNA follows: TGTGCCAGCAGTGAATTTAGAATAGGACTAGCTCCCTACGAGCAGTACTTC. Translation: CASSEFRIGLAPYEQYF.

This clone was observed once. The rearrangement joins TRBV30 to TRBJ2-1; 12 positions agree with TRBD2. J was trimmed by 7 bases and V by 8 bases; bases with no gene match: 6. Germline V gene data show CDR1 as GTSNPN and CDR2 as SVGIG (reference sequence). CDR3 length equals 13 residues. CDR3 sequence reads: CAGTSGRLNEQFF. In DNA, the CDR3 is TGTGCCGGTACTAGCGGGAGGTTAAATGAGCAGTTCTTC.

The CDR3 nucleotides are TGTGCCAGCAGTTTAGGGGGGTTGCGGGGAGAGACCCAGTACTTC. Its translation: CASSLGGLRGETQYF. This chain connects TRBV28 to TRBJ2-5; D is possibly TRBD2 (6 bases). V was shortened by 2 bases and J by 4 bases, with 14 bases between the two germline ends. CDR1 MDHEN and CDR2 SYDVKM come from the germline V gene. This CDR3 is 15 amino acids long. The full variable domain, in which reference TRBV28 and TRBJ2-5 provide the parts outside the CDR3, is DVKVTQSSRYLVKRTGEKVFLECVQDMDHENMFWYRQDPGLGLRLIYFSYDVKMKEKGDIPEGYSVSREKKERFSLILESASTNQTSMYLCASSLGGLRGETQYFGPGTRLLVL.

The chain couples TRBV19 to TRBJ1-1; 8 bases map to TRBD1. The CDR3 runs to 14 residues. Looked up from germline, CDR1 is LNHDA and CDR2 is SQIVND (reference sequence). The junction had 6 bases not matched to a gene; V was cut back by 3 bases and J by 6 bases. In DNA form, the CDR3 reads TGTGCCAGTAGTATCTCAGGGGGCGGCGCTGAAGCTTTCTTT. As protein: CASSISGGGAEAFF. The variable domain in full, with the rest retrieved from reference TRBV19 and TRBJ1-1, is DGGITQSPKYLFRKEGQNVTLSCEQNLNHDAMYWYRQDPGQGLRLIYYSQIVNDFQKGDIAEGYSVSREKKESFPLTVTSAQKNPTAFYLCASSISGGGAEAFFGQGTRLTVV.

The rearrangement joins TRBV29-1 to TRBJ1-1; tentatively, D is TRBD1 (6 bases). CDR1 and CDR2 from the germline V gene are SQVTM and ANQGSEA. Trimming stripped 6 bases from V and 4 bases from J, with 12 bases between. This CDR3 comprises 12 residues. Here the CDR3 reads CSVGAGATEAFF. The CDR3 nucleotides are TGCAGCGTGGGGGCGGGGGCCACTGAAGCTTTCTTT.

This chain joins TRBV2 and TRBJ2-1, with 10 bases matching TRBD2. The CDR3 is made up of 14 amino acids. The germline gives CDR1 SNHLY, CDR2 FYNNEI. V trimming: 8 bases; J trimming: 6 bases; junction bases outside the gene matches: 7. The CDR3, as DNA: TGTGCCAGCGTAGCTAGCGGGAGCCCCAATGAGCAGTTCTTC. It yields the protein CASVASGSPNEQFF.

The genes are TRBV28 and TRBJ1-1; D is uncertain. Trimming stripped 5 bases from V and 4 bases from J, with 14 bases between. CDR1 MDHEN and CDR2 SYDVKM come from the germline V gene. The CDR3 consists of 14 residues. CDR3: CASSTVGEGTEAFF. The CDR3 region has the DNA TGTGCCAGCAGTACCGTTGGGGAGGGCACTGAAGCTTTCTTT.

The V and J genes are TRBV25-1 and TRBJ2-5, with D possibly TRBD1 on 7 matching bases. V dropped 8 bases and J dropped 4 bases, with 14 bases sitting between them. The CDR3 runs 13 residues. CDR1 MGHDK and CDR2 SYGVNS come from the germline V gene. The CDR3: CASGLEGAETQYF. As DNA, the CDR3 is TGTGCCAGCGGCCTGGAGGGGGCAGAGACCCAGTACTTC.

This chain uses TRBV27 with TRBJ1-2; a possible D gene is TRBD1 (6 bases). The V gene lost 8 bases and the J gene lost 4 bases, with 11 bases spanning the gap. CDR1 and CDR2 from the germline V gene are MNHEY and SMNVEV (reference sequence). CDR3 length equals 12 residues. The CDR3: CASGDTTYGYTF. In DNA, the CDR3 is TGTGCCAGCGGGGACACCACCTATGGCTACACCTTC.

This clone was recorded once. The gene calls are TRBV2 and TRBJ1-5; maybe TRBD1 (5 bases). The CDR3 length is 15 residues. Germline-derived CDR1 and CDR2 are SNHLY and FYNNEI. The germline V and J ends were trimmed by 5 bases and 1 base, with 12 bases remaining between them. The CDR3 DNA sequence: TGTGCCAGCAGTTTGGACATAATGAGCAATCAGCCCCAGCATTTT. This translates into CASSLDIMSNQPQHF.

V and J are TRBV4-3 and TRBJ1-4; D is perhaps TRBD1 (6 bases). This CDR3 has 15 residues. Per germline, CDR1 LGHNA and CDR2 YSLEER. Trimming left V 1 base short and J 4 bases short, with 10 bases between. CDR3 bases: TGCGCCAGCAGCCAAGTCGGACAGATTAATGAAAAACTGTTTTTT. Translated: CASSQVGQINEKLFF.

The table lists this clone with a count of one. This rearrangement joins TRBV7-2 to TRBJ2-1; TRBD1 matches 11 bases. Germline-derived CDR1 and CDR2 are SGHTA and FQGNSA. The J segment lost 4 bases and the V segment lost 4 bases, leaving 15 bases of the junction unmatched. The CDR3 contains 19 residues. The CDR3 reads CASSSILNPGQGVYNEQFF. The CDR3 DNA follows: TGTGCCAGCAGCTCTATTTTAAACCCGGGACAGGGGGTTTACAATGAGCAGTTCTTC.